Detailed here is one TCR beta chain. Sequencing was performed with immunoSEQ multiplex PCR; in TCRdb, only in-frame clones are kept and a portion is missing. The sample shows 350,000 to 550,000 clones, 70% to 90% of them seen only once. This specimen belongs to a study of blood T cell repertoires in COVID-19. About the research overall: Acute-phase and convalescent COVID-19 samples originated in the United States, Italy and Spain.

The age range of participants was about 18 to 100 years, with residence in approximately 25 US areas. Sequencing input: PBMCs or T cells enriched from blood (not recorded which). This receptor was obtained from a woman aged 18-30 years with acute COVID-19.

The CDR3, as DNA: TGTGCCAGCAGAACACTAGCGGAGCTTCAGAGCTCCTACAATGAGCAGTTCTTC. As protein: CASRTLAELQSSYNEQFF. This chain joins TRBV28 and TRBJ2-1, with 8 bases fitting TRBD2. The CDR3 runs 18 residues. Germline-derived CDR1 and CDR2 are MDHEN and SYDVKM. The V gene end was trimmed by 6 bases and the J gene end by 0 bases; junction bases not matched to a gene: 13.